This TCR beta chain was observed in a study of response to subunit inactivated influenza vaccine. Study conclusions and caveats: Every seasonal influenza vaccination brings in few new T cells, the authors suggested.

Germline V lookup: CDR1 DFQATT, CDR2 SNEGSKA (reference sequence). The CDR3 is 15 amino acids. Losses at the gene ends were 3 bases for V and 9 bases for J; bases not matched to a gene: 5. Via MiXCR, TCRdb re-called the RT-PCR reads, giving one row per CDR3 protein. The table records roughly 760,000 distinct CDR3 sequences, 21% of them present only once. This clonotype was counted once. Its antigen is currently unknown. The clonotype comes from a man between 45 and 60 years old who received an inactivated influenza vaccine. The source was PBMCs from blood, collected around 5 days after vaccination. The V and J genes are TRBV20-1 and TRBJ2-1, with 16 bases matching TRBD2. CDR3 region: CSARGTSGRAGEQFF. DNA of the CDR3: TGCAGTGCTAGGGGGACTAGCGGGAGGGCGGGTGAGCAGTTCTTC.